This entry is about one T cell receptor beta chain. The target antigen is unknown. Assay used: immunoSEQ multiplex PCR; TCRdb lists only in-frame clones, some missing. The data hold just over 35,000 clones, with 90% to 95% observed a single time. CDR1 and CDR2 (germline): SQVTM, ANQGSEA. V gave up 7 bases and J gave up 5 bases, with 12 bases separating them. CDR3 length equals 12 residues. The data originate from a study of monozygotic twins with cystic fibrosis. Study at large: Roughly 3.2 micrograms of fragmented DNA underwent approximately 15 PCR cycles for library preparation.

Study conclusions and caveats: Monozygotic CF twins shared more identical nucleotide clonotypes than unrelated patients.

The receptor's source is a boy aged 2 to 10 with cystic fibrosis. Sequenced: blood. V is TRBV29-1 and J is TRBJ2-1; tentative D call: TRBD2 (6 bases). The DNA of the CDR3 is TGCAGCGGCGGGAATGACAACAATGAGCAGTTCTTC. Amino acid sequence: CSGGNDNNEQFF.